This T cell receptor (beta chain) was captured by sequencing in a study of CD8+ T cells in alopecia areata. Extracted from the samples, RNA was reverse transcribed into cDNA to serve as the sequencing template. Method: immunoSEQ multiplex PCR; TCRdb's copy keeps in-frame clones and lacks some. The repertoire includes around 150,000 clones, more than 55% of them detected once, and just over 35% sits in the top ten. Points from the study as a whole: The study found TCR sharing across patients less clear than in mice, possibly for HLA reasons.

The CDR3 totals 13 residues. Trimming cost V 7 bases and J 1 base, with 12 bases left between them. Germline CDR1 reads SQVTM; CDR2 reads ANQGSEA. On this clone: Its antigen is currently unknown.

The gene calls are TRBV29-1 and TRBJ2-3, with D maybe TRBD1 (6 bases). Material for sequencing was CD8+ T cells sorted from blood. This clonotype originated in a human donor in good health. This CDR3 is CSDSGVRTDTQYF. DNA for the CDR3: TGCAGCGATTCAGGGGTCCGCACAGATACGCAGTATTTT.